The rows below give T cell receptor beta chains drawn from one sample of a study of blood T cells in healthy people across ages. In TCRdb, the 5' RACE reads were re-called with MiXCR into one record per CDR3 protein. The repertoire includes fewer than 900,000 distinct CDR3 sequences, 36% of them detected once, and 13% sits in the top ten. The sequencing input was blood. The receptors derive from a man between 18 and 35 years old in good health. Both conserved end residues are part of each CDR3. The order of the fields is CDR3 DNA, CDR3 protein, clone size, V gene, D gene, J gene. D genes are given only for firm matches. Part of the rows lack a size; the others show once, few, many or a class for expanded clones.

TGCAGCGTCAAAGACAGGGCTGGGGCCAACGTCCTGACTTTC | CSVKDRAGANVLTF | NA | TRBV29-1 | TRBD1 | TRBJ2-6
TGTGCCAGCAGATGGGGACAGGGGGCCTACAATGAGCAGTACTTC | CASRWGQGAYNEQYF | NA | TRBV2 | TRBD1 | TRBJ2-7
TGTGCCAGCAGCTCCCAGGGGGGGATCACTGAAGCTTTCTTT | CASSSQGGITEAFF | NA | TRBV7-9 | TRBD1 | TRBJ1-1
TGTGCCAGCAGTTTACCTAAGACTAGCGGTCGGGATGAGCAGTACTTC | CASSLPKTSGRDEQYF | NA | TRBV27 | TRBD2 | TRBJ2-7
TGTGCCAGCTCACTGAGGAACAGGGAGTACAATGAGCAGTACTTC | CASSLRNREYNEQYF | NA | TRBV18 | NA | TRBJ2-7
TGTGCCAGCAGCCCCCGGACTAGCGGGTTAGATACAGATACGCAGTATTTT | CASSPRTSGLDTDTQYF | few | TRBV7-3 | TRBD2 | TRBJ2-3
TGTGCCAGCAGCCTAGATGGGGGGAGCGGGGGGTACAATGAGCAGTACTTC | CASSLDGGSGGYNEQYF | NA | TRBV7-2 | TRBD2 | TRBJ2-7
TGCAGTGCTAGGGGGCTGGAGGACACTGAAGCTTTCTTT | CSARGLEDTEAFF | few | TRBV20-1 | NA | TRBJ1-1
TGCAGTGCTAGAGATGCGGACAGAGGCGACAATGAGCAGTTCTTC | CSARDADRGDNEQFF | NA | TRBV20-1 | NA | TRBJ2-1
TGTGCCAGCAGCGTAGTGGGCAGGGAAGAGACCCAGTACTTC | CASSVVGREETQYF | NA | TRBV9 | NA | TRBJ2-5